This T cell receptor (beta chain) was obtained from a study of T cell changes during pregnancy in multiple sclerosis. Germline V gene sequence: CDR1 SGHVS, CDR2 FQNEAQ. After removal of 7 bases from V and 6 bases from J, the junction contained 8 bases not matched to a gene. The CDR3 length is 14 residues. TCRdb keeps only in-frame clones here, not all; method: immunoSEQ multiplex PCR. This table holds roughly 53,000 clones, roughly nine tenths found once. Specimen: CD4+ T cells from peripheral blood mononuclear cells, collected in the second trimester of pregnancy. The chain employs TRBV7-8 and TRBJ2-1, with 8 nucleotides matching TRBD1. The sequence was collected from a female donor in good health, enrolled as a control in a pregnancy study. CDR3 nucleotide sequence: TGTGCCAGCACCCCCCAGGACAGGGTCAATGAGCAGTTCTTC. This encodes CASTPQDRVNEQFF.